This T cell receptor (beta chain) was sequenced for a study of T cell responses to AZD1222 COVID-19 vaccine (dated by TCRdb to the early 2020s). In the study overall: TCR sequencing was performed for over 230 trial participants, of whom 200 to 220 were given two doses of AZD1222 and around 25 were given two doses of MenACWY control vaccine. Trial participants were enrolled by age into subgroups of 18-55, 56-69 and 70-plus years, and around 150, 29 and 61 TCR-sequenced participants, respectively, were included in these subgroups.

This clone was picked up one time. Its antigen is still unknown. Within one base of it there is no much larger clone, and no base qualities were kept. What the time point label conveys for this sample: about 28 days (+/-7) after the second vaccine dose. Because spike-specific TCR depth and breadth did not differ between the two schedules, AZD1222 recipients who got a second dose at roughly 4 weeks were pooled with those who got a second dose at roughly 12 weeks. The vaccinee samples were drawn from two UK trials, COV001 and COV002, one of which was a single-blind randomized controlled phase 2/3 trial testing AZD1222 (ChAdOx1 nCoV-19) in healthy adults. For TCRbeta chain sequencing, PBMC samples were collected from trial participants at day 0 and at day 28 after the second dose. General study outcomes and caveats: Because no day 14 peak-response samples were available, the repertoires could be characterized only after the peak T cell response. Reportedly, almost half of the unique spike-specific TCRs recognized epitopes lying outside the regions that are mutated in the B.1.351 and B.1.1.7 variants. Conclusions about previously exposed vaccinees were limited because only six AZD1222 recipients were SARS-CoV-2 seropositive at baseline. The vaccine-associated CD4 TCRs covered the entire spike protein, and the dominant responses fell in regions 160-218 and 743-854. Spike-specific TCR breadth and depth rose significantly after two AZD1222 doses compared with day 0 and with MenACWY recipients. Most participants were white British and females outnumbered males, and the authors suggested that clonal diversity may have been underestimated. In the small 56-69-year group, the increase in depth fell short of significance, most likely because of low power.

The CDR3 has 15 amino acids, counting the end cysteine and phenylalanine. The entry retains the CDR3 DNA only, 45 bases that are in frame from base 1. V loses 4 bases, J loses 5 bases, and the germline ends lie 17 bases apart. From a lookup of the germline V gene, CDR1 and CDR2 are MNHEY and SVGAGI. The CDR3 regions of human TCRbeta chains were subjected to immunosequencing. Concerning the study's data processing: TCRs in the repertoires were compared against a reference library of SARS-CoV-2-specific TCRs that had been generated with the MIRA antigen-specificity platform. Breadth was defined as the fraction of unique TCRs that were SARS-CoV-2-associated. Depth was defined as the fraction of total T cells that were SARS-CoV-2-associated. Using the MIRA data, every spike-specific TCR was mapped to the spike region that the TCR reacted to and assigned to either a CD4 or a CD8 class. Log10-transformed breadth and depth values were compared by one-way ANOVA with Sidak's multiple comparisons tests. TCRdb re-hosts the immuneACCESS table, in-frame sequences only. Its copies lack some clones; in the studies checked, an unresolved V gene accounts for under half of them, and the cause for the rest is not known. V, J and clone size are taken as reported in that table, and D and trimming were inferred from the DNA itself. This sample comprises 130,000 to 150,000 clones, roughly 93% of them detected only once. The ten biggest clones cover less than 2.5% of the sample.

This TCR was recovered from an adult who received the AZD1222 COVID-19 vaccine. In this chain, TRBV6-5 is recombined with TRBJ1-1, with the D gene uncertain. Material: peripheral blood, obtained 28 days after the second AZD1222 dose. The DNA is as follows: TGTGCCAGCAGTTCCCTGGGTAGGAGGAGGACTGAAGCTTTCTTT. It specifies CASSSLGRRRTEAFF.